The present T cell receptor (beta chain) was sequenced within a study of T cells after yellow fever vaccination. General study points: There was a possibility that FACS-sorted repertoires contained abundant clonotypes contaminating from the bulk population. Compared with primary, the secondary response was weaker and peaked at day 5, not 15. Among primary-vaccination clones, most reappeared after the booster, at 95% to 96% for CD4 and approximately 88% for CD8.

This clonotype was seen repeatedly, ten times or more. Antigen specificity is unknown. The CDR3 extends over 15 amino acids. V was cut by 4 bases and J by 4 bases, with 14 bases left in between. Looked up from germline, CDR1 is MNHEY and CDR2 is SVGAGI. The TCR cDNA carried a universal primer site and UMIs from 5'RACE template switching. TCRdb ran MiXCR on the 5' RACE reads and lists one entry per CDR3 protein. The sample holds 250,000 to 400,000 distinct CDR3 sequences; over 4% are singletons and the top ten take around 24%. The sequence was collected from a man aged 18-30 years who received the YFV17D yellow fever vaccine. J is TRBJ1-5 and V is TRBV6-5; weak D call: TRBD1 (5 bases). Sample: PBMCs, taken 5 days after the yellow fever booster vaccination. The CDR3 DNA sequence: TGTGCCAGCAGTTCCCAGGCCGGGACGAATCAGCCCCAGCATTTT. Amino acid sequence: CASSSQAGTNQPQHF.